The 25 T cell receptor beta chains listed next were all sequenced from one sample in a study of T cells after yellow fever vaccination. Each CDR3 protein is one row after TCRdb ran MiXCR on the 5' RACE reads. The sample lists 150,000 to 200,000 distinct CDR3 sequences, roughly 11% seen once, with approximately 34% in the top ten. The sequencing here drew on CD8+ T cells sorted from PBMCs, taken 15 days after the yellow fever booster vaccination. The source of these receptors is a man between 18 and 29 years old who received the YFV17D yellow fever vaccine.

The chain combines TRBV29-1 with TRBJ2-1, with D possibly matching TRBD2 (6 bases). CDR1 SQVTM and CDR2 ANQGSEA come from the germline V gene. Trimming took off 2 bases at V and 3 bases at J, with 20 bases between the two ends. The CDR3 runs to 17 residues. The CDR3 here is CSVEKRARGRFYNEQFF. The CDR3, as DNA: TGCAGCGTTGAAAAGCGGGCCCGGGGGAGGTTCTACAATGAGCAGTTCTTC.

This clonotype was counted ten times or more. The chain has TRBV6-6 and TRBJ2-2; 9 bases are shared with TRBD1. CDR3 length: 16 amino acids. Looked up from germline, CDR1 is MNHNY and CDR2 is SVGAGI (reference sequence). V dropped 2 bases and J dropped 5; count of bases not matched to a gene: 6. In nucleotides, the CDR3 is TGTGCCAGCAGTTACCCCGGGACAGGGAAGACCGGGGAGCTGTTTTTT. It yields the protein CASSYPGTGKTGELFF.

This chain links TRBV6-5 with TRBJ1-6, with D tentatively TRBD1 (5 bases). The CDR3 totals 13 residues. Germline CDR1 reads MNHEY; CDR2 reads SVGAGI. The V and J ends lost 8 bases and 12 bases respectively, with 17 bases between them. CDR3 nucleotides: TGTGCCAGCGGGTATCAGGGATCTCAACCCCTCCACTTT. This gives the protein CASGYQGSQPLHF.

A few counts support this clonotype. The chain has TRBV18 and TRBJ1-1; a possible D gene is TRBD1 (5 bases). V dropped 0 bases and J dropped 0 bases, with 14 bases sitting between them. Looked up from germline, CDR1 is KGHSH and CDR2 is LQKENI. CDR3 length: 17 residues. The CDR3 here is CASSPPGATFMNTEAFF. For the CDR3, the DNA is TGTGCCAGCTCACCACCTGGGGCGACGTTTATGAACACTGAAGCTTTCTTT.

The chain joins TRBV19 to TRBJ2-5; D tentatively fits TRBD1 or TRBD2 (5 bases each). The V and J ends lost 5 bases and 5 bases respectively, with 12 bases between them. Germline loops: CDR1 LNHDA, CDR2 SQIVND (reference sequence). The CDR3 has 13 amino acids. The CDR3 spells CASSWQGGETQYF. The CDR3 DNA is TGTGCCAGTAGTTGGCAGGGCGGGGAGACCCAGTACTTC.

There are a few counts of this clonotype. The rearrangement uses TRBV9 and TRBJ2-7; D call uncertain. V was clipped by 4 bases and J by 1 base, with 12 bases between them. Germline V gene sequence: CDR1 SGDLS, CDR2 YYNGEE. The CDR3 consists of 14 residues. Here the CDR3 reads CASSPHLGSYEQYF. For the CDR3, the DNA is TGTGCCAGCAGCCCACACCTAGGTTCCTACGAGCAGTACTTC.

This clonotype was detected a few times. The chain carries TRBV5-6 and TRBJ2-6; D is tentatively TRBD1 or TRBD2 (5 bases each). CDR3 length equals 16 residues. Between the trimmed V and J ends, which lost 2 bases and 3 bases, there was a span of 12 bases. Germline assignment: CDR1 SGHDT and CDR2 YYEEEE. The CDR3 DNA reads TGTGCCAGCAGCTTTGGGGGACGCCATGGGGCCAACGTCCTGACTTTC. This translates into CASSFGGRHGANVLTF.

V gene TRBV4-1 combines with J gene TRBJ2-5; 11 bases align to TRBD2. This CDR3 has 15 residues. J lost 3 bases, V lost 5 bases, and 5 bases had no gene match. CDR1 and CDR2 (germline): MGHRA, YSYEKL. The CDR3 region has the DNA TGCGCCAGCAGCTATAGCGGGGGGGCAGAAGAGACCCAGTACTTC. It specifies CASSYSGGAEETQYF.

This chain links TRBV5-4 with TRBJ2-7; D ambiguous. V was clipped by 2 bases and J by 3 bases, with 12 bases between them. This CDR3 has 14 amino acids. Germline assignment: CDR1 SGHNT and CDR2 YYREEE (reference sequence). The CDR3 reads CASSFQGYLYEQYF. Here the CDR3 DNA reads TGTGCCAGCAGCTTTCAAGGATACCTCTACGAGCAGTACTTC.

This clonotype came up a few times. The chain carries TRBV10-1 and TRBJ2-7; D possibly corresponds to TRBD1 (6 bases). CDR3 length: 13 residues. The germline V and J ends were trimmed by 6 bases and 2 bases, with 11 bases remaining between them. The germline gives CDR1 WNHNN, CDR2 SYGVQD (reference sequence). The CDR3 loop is CASSPGVAYEQYF. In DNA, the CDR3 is TGCGCCAGCAGCCCAGGGGTAGCCTACGAGCAGTACTTC.

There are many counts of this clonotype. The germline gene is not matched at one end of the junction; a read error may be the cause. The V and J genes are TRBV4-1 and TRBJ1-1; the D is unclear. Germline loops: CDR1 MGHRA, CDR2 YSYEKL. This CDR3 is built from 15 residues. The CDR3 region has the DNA TGTGCCAGCAGCCAAGAACCGGGAATGAACACTGAAGCTTTCTTT. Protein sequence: CASSQEPGMNTEAFF.

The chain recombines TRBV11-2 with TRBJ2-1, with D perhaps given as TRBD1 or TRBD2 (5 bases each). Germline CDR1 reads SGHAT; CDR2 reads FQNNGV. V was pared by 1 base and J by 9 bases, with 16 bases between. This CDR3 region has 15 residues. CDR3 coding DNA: TGTGCCAGCAGCTTAGGGGGGTACATGGGGATTGAGCAGTTCTTC. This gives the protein CASSLGGYMGIEQFF.

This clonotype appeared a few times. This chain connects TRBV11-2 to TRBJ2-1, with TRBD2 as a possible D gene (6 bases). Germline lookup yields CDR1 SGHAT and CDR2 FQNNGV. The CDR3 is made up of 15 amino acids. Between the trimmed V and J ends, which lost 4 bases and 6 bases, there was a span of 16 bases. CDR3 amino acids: CASSYPGGVPNEQFF. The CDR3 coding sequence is TGTGCCAGCAGCTACCCGGGCGGGGTGCCCAATGAGCAGTTCTTC. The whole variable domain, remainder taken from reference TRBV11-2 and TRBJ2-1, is EAGVAQSPRYKIIEKRQSVAFWCNPISGHATLYWYQQILGQGPKLLIQFQNNGVVDDSQLPKDRFSAERLKGVDSTLKIQPAKLEDSAVYLCASSYPGGVPNEQFFGPGTRLTVL.

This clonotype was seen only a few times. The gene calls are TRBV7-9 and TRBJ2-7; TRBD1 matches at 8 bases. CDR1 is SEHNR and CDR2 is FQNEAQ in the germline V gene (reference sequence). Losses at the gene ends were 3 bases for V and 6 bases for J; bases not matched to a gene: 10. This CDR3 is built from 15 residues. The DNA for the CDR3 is TGTGCCAGCAGCTTTCGTGGCAGGGGGCCCATCGAGCAGTACTTC. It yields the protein CASSFRGRGPIEQYF.

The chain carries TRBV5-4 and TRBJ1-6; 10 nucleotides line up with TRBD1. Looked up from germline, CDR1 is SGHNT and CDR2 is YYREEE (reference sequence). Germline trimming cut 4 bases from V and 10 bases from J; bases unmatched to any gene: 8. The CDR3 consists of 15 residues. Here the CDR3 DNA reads TGTGCCAGCAGCCCTACCGGGACAGGGGTCTCACCCCTCCACTTT. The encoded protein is CASSPTGTGVSPLHF. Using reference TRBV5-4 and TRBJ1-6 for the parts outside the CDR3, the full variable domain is ETGVTQSPTHLIKTRGQQVTLRCSSQSGHNTVSWYQQALGQGPQFIFQYYREEENGRGNFPPRFSGLQFPNYSSELNVNALELDDSALYLCASSPTGTGVSPLHFGNGTRLTVT.

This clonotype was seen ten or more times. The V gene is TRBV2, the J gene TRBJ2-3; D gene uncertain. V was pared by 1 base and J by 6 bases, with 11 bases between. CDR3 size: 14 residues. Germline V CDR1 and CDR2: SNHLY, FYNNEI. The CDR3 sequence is CASSEVPGWDTQYF. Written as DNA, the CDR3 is TGTGCCAGCAGTGAAGTGCCAGGATGGGATACGCAGTATTTT.

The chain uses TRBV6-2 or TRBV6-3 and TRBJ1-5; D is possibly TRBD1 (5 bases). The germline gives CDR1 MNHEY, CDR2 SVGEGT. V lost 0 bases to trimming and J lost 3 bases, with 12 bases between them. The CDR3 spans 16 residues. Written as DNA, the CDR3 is TGTGCCAGCAGTTACTCTTGGGACGTCCCCAATCAGCCCCAGCATTTT. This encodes CASSYSWDVPNQPQHF.

CDR3 DNA: TGTGCCAGCAGCCAACCGACAGACACCGGGGAGCTGTTTTTT. Its translation: CASSQPTDTGELFF. V gene TRBV4-2 combines with J gene TRBJ2-2; D may be TRBD1 (5 bases). The CDR3 is 14 amino acids. V was cut by 2 bases and J by 3 bases, with 7 bases left in between. Germline V lookup: CDR1 LGHNA, CDR2 YNFKEQ.

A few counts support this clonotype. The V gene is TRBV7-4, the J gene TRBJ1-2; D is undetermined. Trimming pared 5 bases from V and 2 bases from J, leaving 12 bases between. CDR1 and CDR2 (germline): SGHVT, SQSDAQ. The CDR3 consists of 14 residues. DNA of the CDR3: TGTGCCAGCAGCCCCAAAGGGAGCAACTATGGCTACACCTTC. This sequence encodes CASSPKGSNYGYTF.

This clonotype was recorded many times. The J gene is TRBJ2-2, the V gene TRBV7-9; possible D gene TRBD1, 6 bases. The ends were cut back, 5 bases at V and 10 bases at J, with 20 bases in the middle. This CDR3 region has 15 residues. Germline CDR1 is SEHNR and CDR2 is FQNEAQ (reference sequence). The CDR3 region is CASSQNVETGKELFF. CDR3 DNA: TGTGCCAGCAGCCAAAACGTAGAAACAGGGAAGGAGCTGTTTTTT.

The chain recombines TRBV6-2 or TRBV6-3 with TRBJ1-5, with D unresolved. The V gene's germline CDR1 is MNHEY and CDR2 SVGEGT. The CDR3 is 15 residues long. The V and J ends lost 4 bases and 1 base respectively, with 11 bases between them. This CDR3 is CASSSTPQSNQPQHF. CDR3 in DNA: TGTGCCAGCAGTTCGACGCCCCAAAGCAATCAGCCCCAGCATTTT.

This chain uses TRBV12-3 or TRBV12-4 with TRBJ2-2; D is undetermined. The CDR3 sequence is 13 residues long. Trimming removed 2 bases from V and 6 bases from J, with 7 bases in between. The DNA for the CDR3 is TGTGCCAGCAGTTTACTGGAGCCCGGGGAGCTGTTTTTT. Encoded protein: CASSLLEPGELFF.

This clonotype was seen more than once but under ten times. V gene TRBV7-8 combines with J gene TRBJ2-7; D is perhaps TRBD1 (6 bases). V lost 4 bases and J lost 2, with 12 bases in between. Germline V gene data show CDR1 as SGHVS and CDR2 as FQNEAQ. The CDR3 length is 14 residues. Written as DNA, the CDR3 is TGTGCCAGCAGCTCCCCGACAGGACCCTACGAGCAGTACTTC. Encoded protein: CASSSPTGPYEQYF.

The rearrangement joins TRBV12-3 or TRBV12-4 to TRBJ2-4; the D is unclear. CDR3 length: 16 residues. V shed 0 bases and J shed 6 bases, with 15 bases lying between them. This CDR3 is CASSLAGDMTLNIQYF. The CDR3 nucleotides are TGTGCCAGCAGTTTAGCCGGCGACATGACCTTAAACATTCAGTACTTC.

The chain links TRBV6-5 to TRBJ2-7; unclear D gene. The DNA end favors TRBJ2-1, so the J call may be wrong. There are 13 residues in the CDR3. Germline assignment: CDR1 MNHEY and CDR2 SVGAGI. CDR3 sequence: CASSYKHSTEQFF. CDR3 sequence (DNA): TGTGCCAGCAGTTACAAACACTCCACCGAGCAGTTCTTC.